This T cell receptor beta chain was sequenced during a study of cytomegalovirus exposure and HLA in healthy donors. The sample holds one count of this clone. 60 Vbeta and 13 Jbeta primers were used in PCR. The data were produced by immunoSEQ multiplex PCR, yet TCRdb's version contains in-frame clones alone and is incomplete. In the table there are 75,000 to 95,000 clones, almost 85% of which are singletons. CDR1 is SGDLS and CDR2 is YYNGEE in the germline V gene. Trimming took 0 bases from V and 0 from J, leaving 7 bases between them. The CDR3 has 15 amino acids. The chain carries TRBV9 and TRBJ2-1; weak D call: TRBD1 (6 bases). The sequenced sample consisted of PBMCs. This TCR came from a woman younger than 30 in good health and CMV-seropositive. This chain's CDR3 is CASSVGTVSYNEQFF. The CDR3 DNA reads as TGTGCCAGCAGCGTAGGGACAGTCTCCTACAATGAGCAGTTCTTC.